Described below is a single T cell receptor (beta chain) sequence and its context. Its antigen is still unknown. Assay used: immunoSEQ multiplex PCR; TCRdb lists only in-frame clones, some missing. This table holds about 70,000 clones, roughly nine tenths found once. The data were obtained in a study of PD-L1 blockade in urothelial cancer. Study in general: Counts from blood samples showed a median of approximately 150,000 T cells. Whole-study findings and limits: Durable-benefit patients had greater expansion of tumor-associated blood clones at 3 weeks.

V was cut by 1 base and J by 4 bases, with 10 bases left in between. The length of the CDR3 is 15 residues. The germline V gene has CDR1 MGHRA and CDR2 YSYEKL. As for time point: pretreatment peripheral blood. Patients' cancers were locally advanced or metastatic urothelial carcinomas. Pretreatment sampling and on-treatment sampling together yielded between 1 and 8 samples for each patient. This rearrangement joins TRBV4-1 to TRBJ1-4; D remains ambiguous. Here the sequenced sample was PBMCs, taken around atezolizumab (anti-PD-L1) treatment. The source of this sequence is a man in his 70s with urothelial cancer. This chain's CDR3 is CASSQAVRSNEKLFF. In nucleotides, the CDR3 is TGCGCCAGCAGCCAAGCGGTTCGGAGTAATGAAAAACTGTTTTTT.